The clone carrying this T cell receptor (beta chain) was picked up a small number of times. TCRdb re-analysed the RT-PCR reads in MiXCR, keeping a single row per CDR3 protein. The sample contains around 200,000 distinct CDR3 sequences, around two fifths of which appear only once. These data are taken from a study of patients and donors after allogeneic stem cell transplantation. The source material was blood, either unsorted or a sorted T cell fraction (not recorded which). The TCR comes from a human donor who was either an allogeneic HSCT recipient or a stem cell or donor lymphocyte infusion donor (not recorded which). It is not recorded whose cells these are; they may come from a transplant donor.

The DNA of the CDR3 is TGTGCCAGCATAGGTTCCGGGCTGAACACTGAAGCTTTCTTT. This translates into CASIGSGLNTEAFF. J is TRBJ1-1 and V is TRBV27; D unresolved. The CDR3 is 14 residues long. Germline-derived CDR1 and CDR2 are MNHEY and SMNVEV (reference sequence). V lost 7 bases to trimming and J lost 0 bases, with 12 bases between them.